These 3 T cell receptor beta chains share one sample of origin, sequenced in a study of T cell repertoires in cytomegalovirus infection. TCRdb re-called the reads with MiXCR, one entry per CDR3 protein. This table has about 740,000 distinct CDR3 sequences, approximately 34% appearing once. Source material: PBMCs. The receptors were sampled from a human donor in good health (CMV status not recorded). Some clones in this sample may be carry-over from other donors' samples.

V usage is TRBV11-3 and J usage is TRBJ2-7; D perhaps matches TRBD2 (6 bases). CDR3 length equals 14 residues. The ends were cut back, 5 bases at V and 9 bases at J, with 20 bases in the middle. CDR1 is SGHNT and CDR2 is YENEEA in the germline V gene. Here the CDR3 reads CASSGDPTPAGQYF. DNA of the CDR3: TGTGCCAGCAGCGGGGACCCAACCCCAGCGGGGCAGTACTTC. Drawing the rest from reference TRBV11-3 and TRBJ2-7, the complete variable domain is EAGVVQSPRYKIIEKKQPVAFWCNPISGHNTLYWYLQNLGQGPELLIRYENEEAVDDSQLPKDRFSAERLKGVDSTLKIQPAELGDSAVYLCASSGDPTPAGQYFGPGTRLTVT.

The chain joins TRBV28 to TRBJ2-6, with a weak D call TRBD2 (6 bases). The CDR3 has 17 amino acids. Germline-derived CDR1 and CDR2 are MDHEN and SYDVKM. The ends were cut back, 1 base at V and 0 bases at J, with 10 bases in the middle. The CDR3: CASSLYGTVSGANVLTF. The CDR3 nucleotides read TGTGCCAGCAGTTTATATGGGACTGTCTCTGGGGCCAACGTCCTGACTTTC.

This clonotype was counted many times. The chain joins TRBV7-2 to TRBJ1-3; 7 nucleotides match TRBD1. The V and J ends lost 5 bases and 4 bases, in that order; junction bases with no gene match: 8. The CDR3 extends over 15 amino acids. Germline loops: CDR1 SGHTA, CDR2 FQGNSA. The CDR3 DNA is TGTGCCAGCAGCCCAGGGGGGGCGCGAGGAAACACCATATATTTT. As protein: CASSPGGARGNTIYF.